Listed below are T cell receptor beta chains from one sample, sequenced in a study of siplizumab effects on memory and regulatory T cells. Data came from immunoSEQ multiplex PCR; TCRdb stores just in-frame clones and leaves some out. The sample holds 85,000 to 130,000 clones, more than 85% seen once. Sequencing was performed on CD4+ T cells sorted from blood. Receptors originate from a human donor in good health. Some clones in this sample may be carry-over from other donors' samples. Both conserved end residues are part of each CDR3. D genes are given only for firm matches. Only part of the rows carry a size: once, few, many, or a class if the clone is expanded.

V gene	D gene	clone size	J gene	CDR3 protein	CDR3 DNA
TRBV18	-	-	TRBJ2-7	CASSPPGLGGAGYEQYF	TGTGCCAGCTCACCACCGGGGCTCGGGGGCGCGGGATACGAGCAGTACTTC
TRBV28	-	-	TRBJ1-5	CASSRMDGSNQPQHF	TGTGCCAGCAGTCGCATGGACGGTAGCAATCAGCCCCAGCATTTT
TRBV7-2	TRBD2	-	TRBJ2-7	CASTPRVAGPYEQYF	TGTGCCAGCACTCCCAGGGTAGCGGGTCCCTACGAGCAGTACTTC
TRBV5-6	TRBD1	-	TRBJ2-7	CASSSRDRYEQYF	TGTGCCAGCAGCAGCAGGGACAGATACGAGCAGTACTTC
TRBV18	-	-	TRBJ2-1	CASSRSRNNEQFF	TGTGCCAGCTCACGGTCTAGGAATAATGAGCAGTTCTTC
TRBV7-3	TRBD1	once	TRBJ2-2	CASSIQGAGGELFF	TGTGCCAGCAGCATACAGGGGGCGGGCGGGGAGCTGTTTTTT
TRBV28	TRBD1	-	TRBJ2-1	CASTLGGQGVSEQFF	TGTGCCAGCACTCTTGGGGGACAGGGGGTCAGTGAGCAGTTCTTC
TRBV14	-	-	TRBJ2-1	CASSLGVTGEQFF	TGTGCCAGCAGCCTCGGGGTCACGGGTGAGCAGTTCTTC
TRBV7-2	TRBD1	-	TRBJ2-7	CASSLGQGLYEQYF	TGTGCCAGCAGCTTAGGACAGGGGCTATACGAGCAGTACTTC
TRBV2	TRBD1	-	TRBJ2-3	CASSGQRQGIHNTQYF	TGTGCCAGCAGTGGACAAAGACAGGGAATTCATAATACGCAGTATTTT
TRBV28	TRBD2	-	TRBJ2-7	CASSAPRGGGERSSYEQYF	TGTGCCAGCAGTGCTCCCCGAGGTGGGGGGGAAAGGAGCTCCTACGAGCAGTACTTC
TRBV7-2	-	-	TRBJ1-2	CASSIEGVHF	TGTGCCAGCAGCATAGAAGGGGTTCACTTC
TRBV7-3	-	-	TRBJ2-2	CASSLSGVGTGELFF	TGTGCCAGCAGCTTATCCGGAGTTGGCACCGGGGAGCTGTTTTTT
TRBV2	-	-	TRBJ1-1	CARSAIGTAEAFF	TGTGCCAGATCGGCGATCGGTACAGCTGAAGCTTTCTTT
TRBV6-6	-	few	TRBJ1-1	CASSLIAGNPNTEAFF	TGTGCCAGCAGTTTAATCGCAGGGAACCCGAACACTGAAGCTTTCTTT
TRBV5-1	-	-	TRBJ1-6	CASSFGISYNSPLHF	TGCGCCAGCAGCTTCGGGATCTCCTATAATTCACCCCTCCACTTT
TRBV14	TRBD2	-	TRBJ2-1	CASSHLRLAQNLPNEQFF	TGTGCCAGCAGCCATCTACGACTAGCCCAGAACCTCCCCAATGAGCAGTTCTTC
TRBV7-9	TRBD2	-	TRBJ2-3	CASSLAFGRESDTQYF	TGTGCCAGCAGCTTAGCGTTCGGGAGGGAGTCAGATACGCAGTATTTT
TRBV28	TRBD2	-	TRBJ2-1	CASTLTSGRYNEQFF	TGTGCCAGCACCTTGACTAGCGGGAGGTACAATGAGCAGTTCTTC
TRBV14	-	-	TRBJ1-5	CASSQGNSNQPQHF	TGTGCCAGCAGCCAAGGAAATAGCAATCAGCCCCAGCATTTT
TRBV2	-	-	TRBJ2-7	CASVGGTGYYEQYF	TGTGCCAGCGTCGGGGGGACAGGATACTACGAGCAGTACTTC
TRBV18	TRBD1	-	TRBJ1-2	CASSLETGLGGYTF	TGTGCCAGCTCACTAGAGACAGGGCTGGGTGGCTACACCTTC
TRBV5-4	TRBD1	-	TRBJ2-3	CASSRTGGRSTDTQYF	TGTGCCAGCAGCCGAACAGGGGGCCGTAGCACAGATACGCAGTATTTT
TRBV27	TRBD2	-	TRBJ2-2	CASTRLAGYTGELFF	TGTGCCAGCACCCGACTAGCGGGGTACACCGGGGAGCTGTTTTTT
TRBV6-1	-	once	TRBJ1-1	CASRDGWLNTEAFF	TGTGCCAGCAGGGATGGGTGGTTGAACACTGAAGCTTTCTTT